Below, 29 T cell receptor beta chains from the same sample are listed, as sequenced in a study of glioma-infiltrating T cells. TCR alpha and beta CDR3 regions were amplified from RNA using iRepertoire nested multiplex PCR. TCRdb independently ran MiXCR on the multiplex PCR reads; one entry per CDR3 protein. The sample shows about 410,000 distinct CDR3 sequences, 41% of them seen only once. Sample: glioma tissue, nonneoplastic brain tissue, or PBMCs (not recorded which). These receptor sequences come from a human donor with low-grade glioma or glioblastoma, undergoing nonglioma brain surgery, or in good health (not recorded which).

This clonotype was seen a few times. The V call is TRBV6-5, the J call TRBJ2-3; 12 bases map to TRBD2. The CDR3 is 19 residues long. V shed 0 bases and J 4 bases; nucleotides not matched to a gene: 11. Germline CDR1 and CDR2: MNHEY and SVGAGI. The CDR3 nucleotides are TGTGCCAGCAGTTACTCGGCTAGCGGGAGGGCCCTCAGGGCAGATACGCAGTATTTT. The encoded protein is CASSYSASGRALRADTQYF.

Remarks on this clonotype: An end of the junction does not agree with germline; a read error may underlie this. The chain carries TRBV7-9 and TRBJ2-7; D possibly corresponds to TRBD1 (6 bases). The CDR3 covers 15 residues. From germline, CDR1 is SEHNR and CDR2 FQNEAQ (reference sequence). The CDR3 protein is CAGSSPRDTTYEQYF. The CDR3 nucleotides are TGTGCCGGCAGCTCCCCCCGGGACACCACCTACGAGCAGTACTTC. Filled out from reference TRBV7-9 and TRBJ2-7, the complete variable domain reads DTGVSQNPRHKITKRGQNVTFRCDPISEHNRLYWYRQTLGQGPEFLTYFQNEAQLEKSRLLSDRFSAERPKGSFSTLEIQRTEQGDSAMYLCAGSSPRDTTYEQYFGPGTRLTVT.

Points on this clonotype: This clone may be a read error of a much larger clone one base away. The chain uses TRBV6-6 and TRBJ1-1, with D hard to call. CDR1 and CDR2 (germline): MNHNY, SVGAGI (reference sequence). With 9 bases removed from V and 0 bases from J, the gap between germline ends came to 8 bases. The CDR3 contains 12 residues. The CDR3 DNA follows: TGTGCCAGTATAGGTTTGAACACTGAAGCTTTCTTT. Protein: CASIGLNTEAFF.

This clonotype was recorded a few times. The V and J genes are TRBV29-1 and TRBJ2-7; 8 bases line up with TRBD1. The germline gives CDR1 SQVTM, CDR2 ANQGSEA. This CDR3 contains 15 residues. J lost 0 bases, V lost 6 bases, and 10 bases had no gene match. The CDR3: CSVEGVGQVSYEQYF. The CDR3 DNA reads as TGCAGCGTAGAGGGGGTGGGACAGGTCTCCTACGAGCAGTACTTC.

This sequence joins TRBV4-2 and TRBJ2-2; TRBD2 matches at 12 bases. This CDR3 contains 16 residues. The V segment lost 7 bases and the J segment 3 bases; nucleotides outside the gene matches: 6. Germline CDR1 LGHNA, CDR2 YNFKEQ. The CDR3 bases are TGTGCCAGCACCGCTAGCGGGAGGGCCCACACCGGGGAGCTGTTTTTT. Residues: CASTASGRAHTGELFF.

The gene calls are TRBV25-1 and TRBJ2-1; 8 nucleotides agree with TRBD2. CDR1 and CDR2 from the germline V gene are MGHDK and SYGVNS. V lost 5 bases and J lost 4; bases outside the gene matches: 10. This CDR3 is 16 amino acids long. Written as DNA, the CDR3 is TGTGCCAGCAGTCCAGGGGCCCTAGCGGGTTACAATGAGCAGTTCTTC. Protein sequence: CASSPGALAGYNEQFF.

V gene TRBV20-1 combines with J gene TRBJ2-7; D uncertain. Trimming stripped 5 bases from V and 3 bases from J, with 20 bases between. Germline CDR1 and CDR2: DFQATT and SNEGSKA (reference sequence). This CDR3 has 15 residues. The CDR3 loop reads CSAGRKGRLYYEQYF. The CDR3 nucleotides read TGCAGTGCTGGAAGGAAGGGCAGGCTTTACTACGAGCAGTACTTC.

The V call is TRBV7-2, the J call TRBJ2-7; 8 positions agree with TRBD2. This CDR3 spans 13 amino acids. Germline CDR1 reads SGHTA; CDR2 reads FQGNSA. V lost 5 bases and J lost 10; bases outside the gene matches: 10. The CDR3 DNA follows: TGTGCCAGCAGCCCCGGGACTAGATCCGAACAGTACTTC. Its protein product is CASSPGTRSEQYF.

CDR3 residues: CASSLYSRGEQFF. The CDR3 DNA sequence: TGTGCCAGCAGCTTGTACAGCCGAGGCGAGCAGTTCTTC. V and J are TRBV5-4 and TRBJ2-1; no clear D gene. This CDR3 is 13 amino acids long. V was shortened by 1 base and J by 10 bases, with 12 bases between the two germline ends. Germline CDR1 reads SGHNT; CDR2 reads YYREEE (reference sequence).

Notes on this clonotype: Possible read error: a much larger clone is one base away. The rearrangement links TRBV25-1 to TRBJ1-2; no firm D call. The CDR3 contains 14 residues. Per the germline V gene, CDR1 is MGHDK and CDR2 is SYGVNS. In DNA, the CDR3 is TGTGCCAGCAGAGAATTGCGACGGAACTATGGCTACACCTTC. Translating it yields CASRELRRNYGYTF.

In the case of this clonotype: The junction departs from germline at one end; a sequencing error may be responsible. The J gene is TRBJ2-6, the V gene TRBV4-3; possible D gene TRBD1, 5 bases. This CDR3 contains 15 residues. CDR1 LGHNA and CDR2 YSLEER come from the germline V gene. The CDR3 sequence is CASSQDRAVANVLTF. CDR3 DNA: TGCGCCAGCAGCCAAGACAGGGCTGTGGCCAATGTCCTGACTTTC.

This clonotype showed up just a few times. This sequence joins TRBV27 and TRBJ1-4, with D perhaps matching TRBD1 (6 bases). The CDR3 contains 15 residues. V lost 6 bases and J lost 2, with 13 bases in between. The V gene's germline CDR1 is MNHEY and CDR2 SMNVEV (reference sequence). The CDR3: CASRGGAATNEKLFF. DNA of the CDR3: TGTGCCAGCAGGGGGGGGGCGGCCACTAATGAAAAACTGTTTTTT.

Ten or more counts support this clonotype. This sequence joins TRBV27 and TRBJ2-7; a possible D gene is TRBD2 (6 bases). V lost 3 bases and J 3 bases, leaving 12 bases between the germline ends. CDR1 is MNHEY and CDR2 is SMNVEV in the germline V gene (reference sequence). The length of the CDR3 is 14 residues. CDR3 sequence: CASSLGGRLYEQYF. CDR3 nucleotides: TGTGCCAGCAGTTTGGGGGGACGACTCTACGAGCAGTACTTC.

Concerning this clonotype: Just one base apart from a much larger clone, this may be a read error. V and J are TRBV20-1 and TRBJ2-3; possibly TRBD2 for D (6 bases). The CDR3 runs 16 residues. CDR1 is DFQATT, CDR2 SNEGSKA, per germline (reference sequence). Trimming shortened V by 3 bases and J by 0 bases, and 16 bases separated the two germline ends. CDR3 sequence: CSASARLVVSTDTQYF. CDR3 sequence (DNA): TGCAGTGCTAGTGCGAGACTAGTTGTTAGCACAGATACGCAGTATTTT.

This clonotype was seen only once. With a much larger clone just one base away, this may be a read error. This chain joins TRBV27 and TRBJ2-1; D gene uncertain. Germline-derived CDR1 and CDR2 are MNHEY and SMNVEV (reference sequence). CDR3 length equals 16 residues. The CDR3 is CASSLNQNHPYSEQFF. CDR3 coding DNA: TGTGCCAGCAGTCTAAATCAGAATCATCCCTACAGTGAGCAGTTCTTC.

The chain recombines TRBV4-1 with TRBJ2-5, with 12 bases identical to TRBD2. V was pared by 0 bases and J by 1 base, with 6 bases of the junction left unmatched. Germline V gene sequence: CDR1 MGHRA, CDR2 YSYEKL. The CDR3 runs 18 residues. CDR3 amino acids: CASSQDQSGLAGQETQYF. CDR3 coding DNA: TGCGCCAGCAGCCAAGATCAGTCGGGACTAGCGGGCCAAGAGACCCAGTACTTC.

The V gene is TRBV28, the J gene TRBJ2-1; unclear D gene. There are 14 residues in the CDR3. V shed 10 bases and J shed 9 bases, with 22 bases lying between them. CDR1 is MDHEN, CDR2 SYDVKM, per germline. The CDR3 protein is CATALTNRPGEQFF. The CDR3, as DNA: TGTGCCACAGCGCTGACCAATCGGCCGGGTGAGCAGTTCTTC.

The V call is TRBV3-1, the J call TRBJ2-3; no reliable D call. The CDR3 covers 13 residues. The V and J ends lost 0 bases and 11 bases respectively, with 12 bases between them. Germline-derived CDR1 and CDR2 are LGHDT and YNNKEL (reference sequence). As DNA, the CDR3 is TGTGCCAGCAGCCAAGAGCTCGGGCGAGGGCAGTATTTT. Translation: CASSQELGRGQYF.

For this clonotype: A read error may be the cause here, since a much bigger clone is one base away. This rearrangement joins TRBV28 to TRBJ2-7; TRBD2 aligns across 13 bases. V lost 5 bases to trimming and J lost 1 base; unmatched junction nucleotides: 8. The CDR3 covers 17 residues. Germline-derived CDR1 and CDR2 are MDHEN and SYDVKM. CDR3 bases: TGTGCCAGCAGTCGGACTAGCGGGGGATACCCTTCCTACGAGCAGTACTTC. Its protein product is CASSRTSGGYPSYEQYF.

The chain carries TRBV28 and TRBJ2-1; 8 bases agree with TRBD2. Germline V CDR1 and CDR2: MDHEN, SYDVKM. V was pared by 5 bases and J by 8 bases, with 17 bases of the junction left unmatched. The CDR3 is 17 residues long. Here the CDR3 reads CASSNPRPGRAFYEQFF. In nucleotides, the CDR3 is TGTGCCAGCAGTAACCCTAGACCCGGGAGGGCATTTTATGAGCAGTTCTTC. Filled out from reference TRBV28 and TRBJ2-1, the complete variable domain reads DVKVTQSSRYLVKRTGEKVFLECVQDMDHENMFWYRQDPGLGLRLIYFSYDVKMKEKGDIPEGYSVSREKKERFSLILESASTNQTSMYLCASSNPRPGRAFYEQFFGPGTRLTVL.

The chain employs TRBV28 and TRBJ1-2, with 7 bases aligning to TRBD1. V gave up 6 bases and J gave up 4 bases; unmatched junction bases: 11. The CDR3 is made up of 15 amino acids. The germline CDR1 and CDR2 sequences are MDHEN and SYDVKM. The CDR3 spells CASRPDRAPGYGYTF. CDR3 DNA: TGTGCCAGCAGGCCCGACAGGGCGCCAGGCTATGGCTACACCTTC.

Sample share makes this clonotype medium-sized. V and J are TRBV4-3 and TRBJ2-3; 11 positions agree with TRBD1. The CDR3 sequence is 16 residues long. CDR1 and CDR2 from the germline V gene are LGHNA and YSLEER. V trimming: 0 bases; J trimming: 4 bases; junction bases outside the gene matches: 3. The CDR3 nucleotides read TGCGCCAGCAGCCAAGATCCGGGACAGGGGGCAGATACGCAGTATTTT. Translating it yields CASSQDPGQGADTQYF.

The genes are TRBV6-1 and TRBJ2-1, with a possible D match to TRBD2 (5 bases). The ends were cut back, 3 bases at V and 2 bases at J, with 11 bases in the middle. Germline V gene lookup returns CDR1 MNHNS and CDR2 SASEGT. This CDR3 has 15 residues. CDR3 nucleotides: TGTGCCAGCAGTGAGATTAGCGCGGCCTACAATGAGCAGTTCTTC. Encoded protein: CASSEISAAYNEQFF.

This clonotype was seen only once. A read error may explain this, as a much larger clone is one base away. For the CDR3, the DNA is TGTGCCAGCAGTCCGCCCCAACGGAACTATGGCTACATCTTC. Residues: CASSPPQRNYGYIF. V is TRBV28 and J is TRBJ1-2; D gene ambiguous. From germline, CDR1 is MDHEN and CDR2 SYDVKM. The CDR3 has 14 residues.

This clonotype was detected a few times. The rearrangement joins TRBV6-6 to TRBJ1-4; D unresolved. The CDR3 covers 13 residues. V was shortened by 2 bases and J by 5 bases, with 6 bases between the two germline ends. Germline CDR1 and CDR2: MNHNY and SVGAGI (reference sequence). CDR3 sequence: CASSYRVNEKLFF. CDR3 in DNA: TGTGCCAGCAGTTACCGGGTGAATGAAAAACTGTTTTTT.

The chain couples TRBV28 to TRBJ2-5; 7 bases line up with TRBD1. Germline V gives CDR1 MDHEN, CDR2 SYDVKM. The CDR3 totals 12 residues. Unmatched junction bases numbered 10, after V lost 6 bases and J lost 12 bases. In DNA, the CDR3 is TGTGCCAGCAGCCCGGGACAGCTCTCTGAGTACTTC. Translation: CASSPGQLSEYF.

The chain carries TRBV19 and TRBJ2-7; tentatively, D is TRBD2 (6 bases). V lost 5 bases and J 2 bases, leaving 10 bases between the germline ends. The CDR3 sequence is 13 residues long. Germline CDR1 LNHDA, CDR2 SQIVND (reference sequence). In nucleotides, the CDR3 is TGTGCCAGTAGTCGGGACTCAGCCTACGAGCAGTACTTC. It specifies CASSRDSAYEQYF.

This clonotype was picked up one time. Since the CDR3 does not end with the conserved phenylalanine or tryptophan, this likely comes from a read error. J is TRBJ2-1 and V is TRBV4-1; 9 bases map to TRBD1. The V and J ends lost 2 bases and 8 bases, in that order; junction bases with no gene match: 7. The CDR3 extends over 15 amino acids. Germline CDR1 reads MGHRA; CDR2 reads YSYEKL. CDR3 sequence: CASSQLRDRDDEQFL. Written as DNA, the CDR3 is TGCGCCAGCAGCCAACTTCGGGACAGGGATGATGAGCAGTTCCTC.

V gene TRBV11-3 combines with J gene TRBJ2-2, with TRBD2 as a possible D gene (5 bases). This CDR3 contains 14 residues. Germline V CDR1 and CDR2: SGHNT, YENEEA. Trimming took 5 bases from V and 5 from J, leaving 12 bases between them. The CDR3 region has the DNA TGTGCCAGCAGCCTGGGAGAGGAAACCGGGGAGCTGTTTTTT. As protein: CASSLGEETGELFF.